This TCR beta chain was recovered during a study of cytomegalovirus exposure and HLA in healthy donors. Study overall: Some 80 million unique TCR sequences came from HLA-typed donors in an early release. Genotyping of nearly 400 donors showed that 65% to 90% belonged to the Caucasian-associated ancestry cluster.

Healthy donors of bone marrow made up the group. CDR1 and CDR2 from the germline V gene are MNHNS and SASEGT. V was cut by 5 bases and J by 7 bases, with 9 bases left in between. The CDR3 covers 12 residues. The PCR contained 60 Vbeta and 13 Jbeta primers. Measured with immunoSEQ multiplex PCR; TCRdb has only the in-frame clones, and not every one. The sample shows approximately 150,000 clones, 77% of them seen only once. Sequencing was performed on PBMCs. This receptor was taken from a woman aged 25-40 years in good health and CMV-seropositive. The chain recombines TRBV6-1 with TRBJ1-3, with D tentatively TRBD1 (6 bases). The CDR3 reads CASSSQGNTIYF. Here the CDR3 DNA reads TGTGCCAGCAGTTCTCAGGGGAACACCATATATTTT.